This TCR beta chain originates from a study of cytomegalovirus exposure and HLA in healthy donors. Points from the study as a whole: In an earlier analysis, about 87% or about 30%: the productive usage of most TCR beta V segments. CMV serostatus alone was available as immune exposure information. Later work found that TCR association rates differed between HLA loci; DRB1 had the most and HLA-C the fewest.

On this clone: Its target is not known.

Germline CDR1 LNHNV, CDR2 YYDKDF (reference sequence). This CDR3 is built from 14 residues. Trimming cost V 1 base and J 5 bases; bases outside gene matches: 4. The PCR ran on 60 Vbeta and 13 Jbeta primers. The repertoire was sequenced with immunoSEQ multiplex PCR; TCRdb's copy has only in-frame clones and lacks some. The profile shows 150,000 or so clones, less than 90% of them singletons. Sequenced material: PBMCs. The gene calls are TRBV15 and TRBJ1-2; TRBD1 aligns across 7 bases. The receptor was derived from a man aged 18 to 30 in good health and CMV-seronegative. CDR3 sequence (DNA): TGTGCCACCAGCAGAGCCGGGACAGCGTATGGCTACACCTTC. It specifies CATSRAGTAYGYTF.